This TCR beta chain is from a study of Ad26.COV2.S vaccination and SARS-CoV-2 variants. Study summary: Intramuscular Ad26.COV2.S at 5x10^10 or 1x10^11 viral particles. General observations from the study: Researchers cautioned that TCR breadth and depth analyses may have underestimated total T cell responses. Marked by substantial breadth, spike-specific CD8+ and CD4+ T cell responses were reportedly seen after vaccination. Compared with placebo recipients, vaccine recipients had higher spike-specific TCR breadth.

The data were produced by immunoSEQ multiplex PCR, yet TCRdb's version contains in-frame clones alone and is incomplete. The sample comprises approximately 340,000 clones, roughly 84% of which are singletons, and 3.3% rests with the top ten. CDR3 length equals 15 residues. The V gene lost 0 bases and the J gene lost 2 bases, with 11 bases spanning the gap. CDR1 MNHEY and CDR2 SVGAGI come from the germline V gene. Treatment: roughly 19 received Ad26.COV2.S at low or high dose, single or two shots; about five received placebo; per-sample allocation not given. Repertoires come from day 63 after the first vaccine or placebo injection. About this clone: Antigen: not known.

The receptor comes from a person aged 18 to 65 who received the Ad26.COV2.S COVID-19 vaccine or a placebo. The sequences come from peripheral blood, collected in a trial of Ad26.COV2.S vaccine versus placebo. V is TRBV6-5 and J is TRBJ2-7; D is undetermined. CDR3 DNA sequence: TGTGCCAGCAGTTACTCGAGTGTCCAAACCTACGAGCAGTACTTC. Protein sequence: CASSYSSVQTYEQYF.